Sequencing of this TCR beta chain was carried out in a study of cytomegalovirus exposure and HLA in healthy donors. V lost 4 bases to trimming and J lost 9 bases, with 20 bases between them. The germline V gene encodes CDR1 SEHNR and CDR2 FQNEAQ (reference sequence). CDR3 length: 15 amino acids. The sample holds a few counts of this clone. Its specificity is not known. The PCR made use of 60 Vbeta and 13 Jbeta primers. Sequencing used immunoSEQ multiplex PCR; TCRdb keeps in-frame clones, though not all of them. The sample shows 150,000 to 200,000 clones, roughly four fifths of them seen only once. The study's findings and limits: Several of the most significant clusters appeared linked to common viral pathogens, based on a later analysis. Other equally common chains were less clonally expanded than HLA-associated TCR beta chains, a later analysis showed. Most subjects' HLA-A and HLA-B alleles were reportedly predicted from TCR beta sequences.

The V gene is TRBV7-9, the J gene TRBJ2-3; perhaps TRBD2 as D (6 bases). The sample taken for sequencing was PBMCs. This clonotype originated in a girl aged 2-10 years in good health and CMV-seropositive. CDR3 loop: CASSYRDRGLGTQYF. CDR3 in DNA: TGTGCCAGCAGCTACCGGGACCGGGGGTTAGGAACGCAGTATTTT.